This T cell receptor beta chain was recorded in a study of cytomegalovirus exposure and HLA in healthy donors. About the study: Ancestry clustering placed around 81% of about 400 genotyped donors in the Caucasian-associated cluster.

As to this clone: Its antigen is currently unknown.

Notes on the study in general: Later analysis showed most CMV-associated TCR beta chains appearing HLA-restricted.

Germline V CDR1 and CDR2: SGHVS, FNYEAQ. CDR3 length: 13 residues. Between the trimmed V and J ends, which lost 4 bases and 8 bases, there was a span of 14 bases. Primers for the PCR totalled 60 Vbeta and 13 Jbeta. Clones were read by immunoSEQ multiplex PCR, and TCRdb kept only the in-frame ones, dropping some. Of 50,000 or so clones listed, roughly 53% are singletons. The sample taken for sequencing was PBMCs. The TCR was taken from a human donor in good health. The chain recombines TRBV7-6 with TRBJ1-2; D remains ambiguous. CDR3 sequence (DNA): TGTGCCAGCAGCTCCATAACGCACACGGGCTACACCTTC. Protein product: CASSSITHTGYTF.